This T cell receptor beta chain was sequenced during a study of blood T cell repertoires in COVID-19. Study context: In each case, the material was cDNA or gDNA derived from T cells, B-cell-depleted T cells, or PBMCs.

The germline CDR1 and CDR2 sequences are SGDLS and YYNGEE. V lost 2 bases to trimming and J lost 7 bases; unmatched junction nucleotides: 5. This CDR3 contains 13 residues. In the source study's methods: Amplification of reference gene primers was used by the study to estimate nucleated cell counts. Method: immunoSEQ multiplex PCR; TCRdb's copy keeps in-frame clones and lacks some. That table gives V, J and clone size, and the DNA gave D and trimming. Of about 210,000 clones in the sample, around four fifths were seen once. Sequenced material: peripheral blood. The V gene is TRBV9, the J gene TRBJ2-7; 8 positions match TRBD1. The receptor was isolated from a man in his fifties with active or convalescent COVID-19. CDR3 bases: TGTGCCAGCAGCGTCAGGACAGGGAATGAGCAGTACTTC. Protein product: CASSVRTGNEQYF.